Listed here is a single T cell receptor beta chain. CDR3 size: 13 residues. Trimming shortened V by 1 base and J by 6 bases, and 7 bases separated the two germline ends. The germline V gene has CDR1 GTSNPN and CDR2 SVGIG (reference sequence). These data originate in a study of blood T cell repertoires in COVID-19. Study overall: Either two negative PCRs, clearance, or symptom resolution qualified Cohort 3 donors as recovered. In each case, the material was cDNA or gDNA derived from T cells, B-cell-depleted T cells, or PBMCs. Researchers got acute and convalescent COVID-19 samples from the United States, Italy and Spain.

In assigning cohorts, the study relied on participant-reported clinical history. Clones were sequenced by immunoSEQ multiplex PCR, and TCRdb holds only the in-frame ones, with some missing. In the table there are roughly 140,000 clones, around 82% of which are singletons. Input material: PBMCs or T cells enriched from blood (not recorded which). The receptor was isolated from a man aged 50-60 years in a cohort exposed to, infected with or recovered from COVID-19 (not recorded which). The chain uses TRBV30 and TRBJ1-6; D unresolved. CDR3 coding DNA: TGTGCCTGGAGTGACAGACCTAATTCACCCCTCCACTTT. It encodes CAWSDRPNSPLHF.